Here is one TCR delta chain with its context. Germline is not matched at one junction end, which may reflect a read error. The sample comes from a study of gamma-delta T cells after stem cell transplantation. Germline values: CDR1 TVYSNPD, CDR2 GDNSRS (reference sequence). This CDR3 is built from 13 residues. TCRdb applied CATT to the RT-PCR reads for clone calling. Of about 14,000 delta-chain clones in the sample, more than 30% were seen once. Sequencing was performed on gamma-delta T cells. This chain joins TRDV3 and TRDJ1, with TRDD3 as a possible D gene (5 bases). The sequence came from a human donor. It is not recorded whose cells these are; they may come from a transplant donor. Written as DNA, the CDR3 is TGTGCCTCTCCACAGGATTACAACGATACACTCATCTTT. Translated, it gives CASPQDYNDTLIF.